The 17 T cell receptor beta chains listed next were all sequenced from one sample in a study of control samples from healthy donors and cancer patients. The protocol was immunoSEQ multiplex PCR, while the TCRdb copy is restricted to in-frame clones and leaves out a portion. Of more than 100,000 clones listed, approximately 90% were seen once; the top ten hold around 7.6%. Material for sequencing was blood. The receptors derive from a woman under 30 in good health.

V usage is TRBV7-2 and J usage is TRBJ2-5, with 8 bases aligning to TRBD1. CDR3 length: 14 amino acids. The germline CDR1 and CDR2 sequences are SGHTA and FQGNSA. V lost 5 bases to trimming and J lost 5 bases; unmatched junction nucleotides: 7. The CDR3 spells CASSVGTGWETQYF. In DNA form, the CDR3 reads TGTGCCAGCAGCGTCGGGACAGGATGGGAGACCCAGTACTTC.

The rearrangement links TRBV7-2 to TRBJ2-5; D is undetermined. With 5 bases removed from V and 8 bases from J, the gap between germline ends came to 21 bases. The germline gives CDR1 SGHTA, CDR2 FQGNSA. The CDR3 has 15 amino acids. The CDR3 spells CASSPLGGGVDTQYF. CDR3 in DNA: TGTGCCAGCAGCCCTCTGGGCGGTGGGGTGGACACCCAGTACTTC.

The chain couples TRBV11-3 to TRBJ2-1; D ambiguous. Per germline, CDR1 SGHNT and CDR2 YENEEA. With 2 bases removed from V and 0 bases from J, the gap between germline ends came to 8 bases. This CDR3 spans 15 amino acids. CDR3 DNA: TGTGCCAGCAGCTTAAGGCTGAGCTCCTACAATGAGCAGTTCTTC. This translates into CASSLRLSSYNEQFF.

The chain has TRBV20-1 and TRBJ2-3; no clear D. V was trimmed by 3 bases and J by 1 base, leaving 11 bases between them. The germline CDR1 and CDR2 sequences are DFQATT and SNEGSKA (reference sequence). CDR3 length: 14 residues. The CDR3: CSASKQLGTDTQYF. CDR3 DNA sequence: TGCAGTGCTAGTAAGCAGCTAGGCACAGATACGCAGTATTTT.

The gene calls are TRBV18 and TRBJ1-1; D unclear. The CDR3 is 15 amino acids. CDR1 and CDR2 (germline): KGHSH, LQKENI. Trimming cost V 3 bases and J 2 bases, with 13 bases left between them. Here the CDR3 DNA reads TGTGCCAGCTCACCGAGCCTTGACGGAAACACTGAAGCTTTCTTT. Translation gives CASSPSLDGNTEAFF.

This clone was detected once. The genes are TRBV28 and TRBJ1-1; no clear D. With 3 bases removed from V and 3 bases from J, the gap between germline ends came to 17 bases. Germline assignment: CDR1 MDHEN and CDR2 SYDVKM. The CDR3 is made up of 16 amino acids. The CDR3 DNA is TGTGCCAGCAGTTTCCCCCTGGGAGGGTGGGACACTGAAGCTTTCTTT. Encoded protein: CASSFPLGGWDTEAFF.

The chain combines TRBV4-3 with TRBJ1-1; TRBD1 aligns across 8 bases. The CDR3 totals 16 residues. V lost 0 bases to trimming and J lost 4 bases; unmatched junction nucleotides: 7. Germline V gene data show CDR1 as LGHNA and CDR2 as YSLEER. The CDR3 sequence: CASSQDEVDRGTEAFF. CDR3 sequence (DNA): TGCGCCAGCAGCCAAGATGAGGTCGACAGGGGCACTGAAGCTTTCTTT.

V is TRBV18 and J is TRBJ1-1, with D hard to call. Trimming took 2 bases from V and 0 from J, leaving 4 bases between them. Per the germline V gene, CDR1 is KGHSH and CDR2 is LQKENI. This CDR3 has 13 residues. The CDR3 protein is CASSPDLNTEAFF. CDR3 bases: TGTGCCAGCTCACCAGACTTGAACACTGAAGCTTTCTTT.

V usage is TRBV2 and J usage is TRBJ1-3, with D unclear. The CDR3 runs 13 residues. Germline-derived CDR1 and CDR2 are SNHLY and FYNNEI. V was shortened by 7 bases and J by 0 bases, with 7 bases between the two germline ends. CDR3 coding DNA: TGTGCCAGCAACAGCCTCTCTGGAAACACCATATATTTT. This sequence encodes CASNSLSGNTIYF.

This clone showed up just once. The chain employs TRBV7-2 and TRBJ1-3; D is perhaps TRBD1 (6 bases). V was pared by 1 base and J by 0 bases, with 16 bases between. This CDR3 spans 18 amino acids. Germline-derived CDR1 and CDR2 are SGHTA and FQGNSA. The CDR3 protein is CASSLVLTGGSSGNTIYF. CDR3 in DNA: TGTGCCAGCAGCTTAGTCCTGACAGGAGGAAGCTCTGGAAACACCATATATTTT.

The chain links TRBV4-3 to TRBJ1-6, with a possible D match to TRBD1 (5 bases). Trimming removed 0 bases at V and 7 bases at J, with 19 bases between. This CDR3 contains 18 residues. Germline CDR1 and CDR2: LGHNA and YSLEER. The CDR3 nucleotides are TGCGCCAGCAGCCAAGATCTATGGGGGGGACGGATCAATTCACCCCTCCACTTT. Protein sequence: CASSQDLWGGRINSPLHF.

The rearrangement uses TRBV7-2 and TRBJ2-7; D remains unclear. CDR1 and CDR2 (germline): SGHTA, FQGNSA. The CDR3 has 15 residues. V lost 5 bases to trimming and J lost 0 bases, with 14 bases between them. Written as DNA, the CDR3 is TGTGCCAGCAGCCCGCGACCCCGACACTCCTACGAGCAGTACTTC. Translated, it gives CASSPRPRHSYEQYF.

The chain has TRBV4-3 and TRBJ1-2; D gene unclear. CDR3 length equals 14 residues. Per germline, CDR1 LGHNA and CDR2 YSLEER. Trimming took off 0 bases at V and 5 bases at J, with 10 bases between the two ends. The CDR3 loop is CASSQEPRVYGYTF. CDR3 coding DNA: TGCGCCAGCAGCCAAGAGCCAAGGGTTTATGGCTACACCTTC.

This chain connects TRBV28 to TRBJ2-3; D is perhaps TRBD2 (6 bases). There are 15 residues in the CDR3. Germline V CDR1 and CDR2: MDHEN, SYDVKM. Trimming left V 4 bases short and J 11 bases short, with 22 bases between. The CDR3 DNA is TGTGCCAGCAGTTCCCCCGGGACTTCGCGGGAAAGGCAGTATTTT. Translated: CASSSPGTSRERQYF.

As regards this clone: In the same sample, other DNA sequences code for this CDR3. The chain is built from TRBV5-6 and TRBJ1-6; D ambiguous. The CDR3 runs 14 residues. Germline V gene lookup returns CDR1 SGHDT and CDR2 YYEEEE. Deletions cut 0 bases from V and 4 bases from J, with 5 bases between. CDR3 in amino acids: CASSLAGYNSPLHF. Written as DNA, the CDR3 is TGTGCCAGCAGCTTGGCGGGATATAATTCACCCCTCCACTTT.

A remark on this clone: Other DNA sequences from this sample encode an identical CDR3 as well. This chain joins TRBV29-1 and TRBJ2-3; 7 positions agree with TRBD1. V lost 6 bases, J lost 3 bases, and 9 bases stayed unmatched. The CDR3 contains 14 residues. Germline values: CDR1 SQVTM, CDR2 ANQGSEA. The CDR3 reads CSVAETGSTDTQYF. The CDR3 bases are TGCAGCGTCGCTGAGACAGGGAGTACAGATACGCAGTATTTT.

The chain combines TRBV5-1 with TRBJ1-1; weak D call: TRBD1 (5 bases). Germline CDR1 and CDR2: SGHRS and YFSETQ. This CDR3 region has 14 residues. The V gene lost 2 bases and the J gene lost 0 bases, with 8 bases spanning the gap. CDR3 sequence (DNA): TGCGCCAGCAGCTTTCAGGGTATGAACACTGAAGCTTTCTTT. Its translation is CASSFQGMNTEAFF.